Described below is a single T cell receptor beta chain sequence and its context. Relying on iRepertoire HTBI primers and Arm-PCR of CDR3 regions, the team built TCR beta libraries. TCRdb recomputed calls from the multiplex PCR reads with MiXCR, one row per CDR3 protein. The table has 400,000 to 500,000 distinct CDR3 sequences, around a fifth seen once. Germline CDR1 KGHSH, CDR2 LQKENI. The CDR3 totals 12 residues. V was cut by 3 bases and J by 7 bases, with 9 bases left in between. This entry is derived from a study of regulatory T cells in long-lasting Graves disease. Specified time point: persistent/refractory GD, antithyroid drugs over 5 years with positive TRAb. PBMC RNA served as the TCR library source.

The source material was peripheral blood mononuclear cells (PBMCs), sampled when the disease was refractory, from a patient treated with antithyroid drugs. The receptor was isolated from a female donor with Graves disease. V and J are TRBV18 and TRBJ1-1; D unresolved. CDR3 region: CASSPGEGEAFF. The CDR3 DNA reads as TGTGCCAGCTCACCCGGGGAGGGTGAAGCTTTCTTT.